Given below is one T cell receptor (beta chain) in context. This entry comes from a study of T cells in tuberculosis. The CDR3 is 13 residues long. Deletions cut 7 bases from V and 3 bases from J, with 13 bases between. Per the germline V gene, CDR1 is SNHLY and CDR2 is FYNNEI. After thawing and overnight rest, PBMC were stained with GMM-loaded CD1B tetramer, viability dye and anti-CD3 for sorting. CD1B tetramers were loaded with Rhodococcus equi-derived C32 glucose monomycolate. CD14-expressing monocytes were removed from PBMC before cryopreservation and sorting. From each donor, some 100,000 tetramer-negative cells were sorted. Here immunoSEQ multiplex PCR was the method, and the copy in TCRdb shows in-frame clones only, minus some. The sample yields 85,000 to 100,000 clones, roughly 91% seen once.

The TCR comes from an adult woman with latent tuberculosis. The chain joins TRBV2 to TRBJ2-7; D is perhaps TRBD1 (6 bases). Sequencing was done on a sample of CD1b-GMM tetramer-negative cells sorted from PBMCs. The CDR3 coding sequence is TGTGCCAGCAAACAGGGCTATTACTACGAGCAGTACGTC. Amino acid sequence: CASKQGYYYEQYV.